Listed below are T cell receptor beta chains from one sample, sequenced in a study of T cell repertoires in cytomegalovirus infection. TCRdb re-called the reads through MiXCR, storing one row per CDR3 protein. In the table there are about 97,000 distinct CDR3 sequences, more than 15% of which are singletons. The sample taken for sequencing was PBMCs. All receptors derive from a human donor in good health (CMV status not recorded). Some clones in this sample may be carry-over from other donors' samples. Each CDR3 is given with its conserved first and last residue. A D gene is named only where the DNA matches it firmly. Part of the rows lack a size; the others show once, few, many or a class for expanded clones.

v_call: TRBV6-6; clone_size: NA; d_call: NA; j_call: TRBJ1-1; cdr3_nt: TGTCCCAGCTGCACAGGGCTGGCTGAAGCTTTCTTT; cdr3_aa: CPSCTGLAEAFF
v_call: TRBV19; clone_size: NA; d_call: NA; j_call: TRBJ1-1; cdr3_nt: TGTGCCAGTAGTATAACGACCCTGAACACTGAAGCTTTCTTT; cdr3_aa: CASSITTLNTEAFF
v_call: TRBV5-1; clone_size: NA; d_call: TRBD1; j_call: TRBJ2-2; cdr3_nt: TGCGCCAGCAGCTCTGGGACAGGGGTATCGAACACCGGGGAGCTGTTTTTT; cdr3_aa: CASSSGTGVSNTGELFF
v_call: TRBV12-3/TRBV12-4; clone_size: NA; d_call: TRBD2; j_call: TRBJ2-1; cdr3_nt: TGTGCCAGCAGCTCCCTAGAGCGGGGTGATTACAATGAGCAGTTCTTC; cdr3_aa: CASSSLERGDYNEQFF
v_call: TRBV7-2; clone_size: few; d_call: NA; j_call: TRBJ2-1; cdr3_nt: TGTGCCAGCAGCTTTCGTTCGGTGAGCTCCTACAATGAGCAGTTCTTC; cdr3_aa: CASSFRSVSSYNEQFF
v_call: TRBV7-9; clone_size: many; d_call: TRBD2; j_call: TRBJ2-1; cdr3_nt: TGTGCCAGCAGCTTAGTGGCTAGCGGGGCCGAGCAGTTCTTC; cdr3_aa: CASSLVASGAEQFF
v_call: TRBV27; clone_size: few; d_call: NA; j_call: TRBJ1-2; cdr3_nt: TGTGCCAGCAGAGGCGGAGGAGTGAGGGGTGGCTACACCTTC; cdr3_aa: CASRGGGVRGGYTF
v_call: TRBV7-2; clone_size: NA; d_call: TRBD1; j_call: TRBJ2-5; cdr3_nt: TGTGCCAGCAGCCCTCAGACAGGGTCCGGGGAGACCCAGTACTTC; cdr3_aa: CASSPQTGSGETQYF
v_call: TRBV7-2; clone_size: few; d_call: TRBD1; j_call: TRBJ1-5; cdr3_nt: TGTGCCAGCAGCCCGACAGGGCGCAATCAGCCCCAGCATTTT; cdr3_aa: CASSPTGRNQPQHF
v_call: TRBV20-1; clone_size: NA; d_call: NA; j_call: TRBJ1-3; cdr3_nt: TGCAGTGCTAGGGTGGCGGGCTCTGGAAACACCATATATTTT; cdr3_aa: CSARVAGSGNTIYF
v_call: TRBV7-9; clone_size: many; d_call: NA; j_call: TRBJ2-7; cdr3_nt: TGTGCCAGCAGCTTAGGTCTGGGGCTGGCCTACGAGCAGTACTTC; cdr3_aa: CASSLGLGLAYEQYF
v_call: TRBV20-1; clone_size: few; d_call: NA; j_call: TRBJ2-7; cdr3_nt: TGCAGTGCTAGAAGTGGGGGAGACGAGCAGTACTTC; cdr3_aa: CSARSGGDEQYF
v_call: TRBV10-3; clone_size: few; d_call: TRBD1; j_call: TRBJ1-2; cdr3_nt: TGTGCCATCACCGGGGACAGGGGGGTAGCTAACTATGGCTACACCTTC; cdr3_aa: CAITGDRGVANYGYTF
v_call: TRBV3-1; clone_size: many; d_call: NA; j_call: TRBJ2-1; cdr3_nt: TGTGCCAGCAGCCAAGATTTTGGGGACCCTAGCGCCCATGAGCAGTTCTTC; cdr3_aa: CASSQDFGDPSAHEQFF
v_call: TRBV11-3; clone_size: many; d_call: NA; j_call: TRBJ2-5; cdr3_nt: TGTGCCAGCAGCTTACGGTCGCAAGAGACCCAGTACTTC; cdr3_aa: CASSLRSQETQYF
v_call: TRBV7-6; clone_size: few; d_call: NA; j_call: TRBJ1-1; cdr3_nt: TGTGCCAGCAGAAAGAACAGGGTTGAAGCTTTCTTT; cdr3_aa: CASRKNRVEAFF
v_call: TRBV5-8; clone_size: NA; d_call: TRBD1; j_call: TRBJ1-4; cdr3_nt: TGTGCCAGCAGCTCCGGACAGGGGACTAATGAAAAACTGTTTTTT; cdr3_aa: CASSSGQGTNEKLFF
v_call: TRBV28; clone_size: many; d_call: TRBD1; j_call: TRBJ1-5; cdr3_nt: TGTGCCAGCAACCCCGACAGGGCGGGTCAGCCCCAGCATTTT; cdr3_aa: CASNPDRAGQPQHF
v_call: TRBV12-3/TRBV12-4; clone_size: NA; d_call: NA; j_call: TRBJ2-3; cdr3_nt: TGTGCCAGCAGTTTCGGTGACTGGGCTAGAGATACGCAGTATTTT; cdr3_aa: CASSFGDWARDTQYF
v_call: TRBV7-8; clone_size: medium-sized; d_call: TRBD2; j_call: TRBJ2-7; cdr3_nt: TGTGCCAGCAGCTTAGAACTAGCGGGGGCCGAGCAGTACTTC; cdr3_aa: CASSLELAGAEQYF
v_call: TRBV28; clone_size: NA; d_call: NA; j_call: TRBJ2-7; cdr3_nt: TGTGCCACCCGCAGAGGTGGCTACGAGCAGTACTTC; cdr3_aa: CATRRGGYEQYF